The rows below give T cell receptor beta chains drawn from one sample of a study of beta chain features in type 1 diabetes. Sequencing was performed with immunoSEQ multiplex PCR; in TCRdb, only in-frame clones are kept and a portion is missing. The sample records under 400,000 clones, around 12% being singletons. The specimen was naive CD4+ T cells from blood. The receptors originated from a man younger than 35 in good health. Both conserved end residues are part of each CDR3. A D gene is named only where the DNA matches it firmly. Some rows have no size entry. The others give once, few or many, or a class for an expanded clone.

D,V,size,J,DNA,CDR3
.,TRBV27,.,TRBJ1-5,TGTGCCAGCAGTGTAGCGGGGTCCAAAAGCCAGCCCCAGCATTTT,CASSVAGSKSQPQHF
.,TRBV28,few,TRBJ1-1,TGTGCCAGCAGCTCCCCCGCTTCCCGGGGTTGGACTGAAGCTTTCTTT,CASSSPASRGWTEAFF
.,TRBV19,.,TRBJ1-1,TGTGCCAGTATCTCTAAGGGGATTCAACGGAGCACTGAAGCTTTCTTT,CASISKGIQRSTEAFF
TRBD2,TRBV6-1,.,TRBJ2-7,TGTGCCAGCAGGACAGCTAGCGGGACCGAGCAGTACTTC,CASRTASGTEQYF
.,TRBV30,.,TRBJ1-1,TGTGCCTGGAGTGTAAACATGAACACTGAAGCTTTCTTT,CAWSVNMNTEAFF
.,TRBV28,.,TRBJ1-1,TGTGCCAGCAGGACTACAGTGAACACTGAAGCTTTCTTT,CASRTTVNTEAFF
TRBD2,TRBV5-1,few,TRBJ2-3,TGCGCCAGCAGCTCGCGAAGGACAACTAGCGGGCCGTACACAGATACGCAGTATTTT,CASSSRRTTSGPYTDTQYF
.,TRBV4-1,few,TRBJ1-5,TGCGCCAGCAGCCAGGCAAATCCAGGCGGGGGGAATCAGCCCCAGCATTTT,CASSQANPGGGNQPQHF
.,TRBV6-5,few,TRBJ2-2,TGTGCCAGCACCCGGGGGGCGGCCGGGGAGCTGTTTTTT,CASTRGAAGELFF
.,TRBV27,.,TRBJ1-1,TGTGCCTCTCGTCGGGTGTTAGGGAACACTGAAGCTTTCTTT,CASRRVLGNTEAFF
TRBD1,TRBV6-6,.,TRBJ1-2,TGTGCCAGCAGTTCAGACAGGGGCGGCTATGGCTACACCTTC,CASSSDRGGYGYTF
.,TRBV6-6,few,TRBJ1-1,TGTGCCAGCAGTTATCCTCCAGCGGCAGAGAACACTGAAGCTTTCTTT,CASSYPPAAENTEAFF
TRBD2,TRBV5-1,.,TRBJ2-2,TGCGCCAGCAGCTTGAGACTAGCTCCCGGGGAGCTGTTTTTT,CASSLRLAPGELFF
.,TRBV28,few,TRBJ1-1,TGTGCCAGCAGGCGGACAGTAGGCCTGGCTTTCTTT,CASRRTVGLAFF
.,TRBV28,.,TRBJ1-1,TGTGCCAGCAGTTCCGACAACCCTGAAGCTTTCTTT,CASSSDNPEAFF
.,TRBV25-1,few,TRBJ2-7,TGTGCCAGCAGTGAATTCAGGCGAGACGGGACCTACGAGCAGTACTTC,CASSEFRRDGTYEQYF
.,TRBV7-8,.,TRBJ1-5,TGTGCCAGCAGCCCCCAGACAGGTTCCAATCAGCCCCAGCATTTT,CASSPQTGSNQPQHF
.,TRBV30,.,TRBJ1-6,TGTGCCTGGACCAGTAATTCACCCCTCCACTTT,CAWTSNSPLHF
TRBD2,TRBV29-1,few,TRBJ2-3,TGCAGCGTTGGGGTAGCGGGAACAAGCACAGATACGCAGTATTTT,CSVGVAGTSTDTQYF
TRBD1,TRBV11-1,few,TRBJ1-2,TGTGCCAGCAGCTTAGAAGGACAGGGGACGCCCCCCACCTTC,CASSLEGQGTPPTF
TRBD2,TRBV14,.,TRBJ2-4,TGTGCCAGCAGCCACGGGACTAGCGCCTTTGGAGCCAAAAACATTCAGTACTTC,CASSHGTSAFGAKNIQYF
.,TRBV9,.,TRBJ1-1,TGTGCCAGCAGCCCCACGAGCGGGTTAACTGAGGTAGCTTTCTTT,CASSPTSGLTEVAFF
.,TRBV29-1,few,TRBJ2-7,TGCAGCGTGGCTTACGAGCAGTACTTC,CSVAYEQYF
.,TRBV5-1,.,TRBJ1-1,TGCGCCAGTTCTTCATCGGGGGACACTGAAGCTTTCTTT,CASSSSGDTEAFF
.,TRBV29-1,few,TRBJ1-1,TGCAGCGTTGATGCAGGGCTGAACACTGAAGCTTTCTTT,CSVDAGLNTEAFF
.,TRBV5-1,few,TRBJ2-5,TGCGCCAGCAGCTTGGTTACAGAAGAGACCCAGTACTTC,CASSLVTEETQYF
.,TRBV4-2,few,TRBJ2-1,TGTGCCAGCAGCCAAGAGCGGGGGCCCTACAATGAGCAGTTCTTC,CASSQERGPYNEQFF